A single sample is the source of the 31 T cell receptor beta chains below, sequenced in a study of glioma-infiltrating T cells after dendritic cell vaccination. Sequenced by immunoSEQ multiplex PCR; TCRdb stores in-frame clones only, minus some. The table has around 89,000 clones, just over 85% seen once. The sequences come from blood, collected before dendritic cell vaccination. The receptors come from a human donor with glioblastoma.

J is TRBJ2-5 and V is TRBV9; D perhaps matches TRBD2 (5 bases). The DNA matches TRBJ2-7 better at its end, which makes the J call doubtful. Germline CDR1 SGDLS, CDR2 YYNGEE. The CDR3 covers 20 residues. CDR3 protein: CASSISLPGRAEFLRYEQYF. The CDR3 nucleotides are TGTGCCAGCAGCATCAGCCTCCCAGGACGAGCGGAATTCCTCCGCTACGAGCAGTACTTC.

The V gene is TRBV29-1, the J gene TRBJ2-4, with D possibly matching TRBD2 (6 bases). In germline, CDR1 is SQVTM, CDR2 ANQGSEA. This CDR3 has 12 residues. Deletions cut 8 bases from V and 9 bases from J, with 17 bases between. This chain's CDR3 is CSTRGLGGIQYF. Here the CDR3 DNA reads TGCAGCACGCGGGGTCTGGGCGGCATTCAGTACTTC.

The genes are TRBV28 and TRBJ2-7; TRBD2 matches at 8 bases. Losses at the gene ends were 1 base for V and 0 bases for J; bases not matched to a gene: 8. The CDR3 totals 17 residues. Germline lookup yields CDR1 MDHEN and CDR2 SYDVKM. The CDR3 region is CASSLSASGWSSYEQYF. The CDR3 nucleotides read TGTGCCAGCAGTTTATCCGCTAGCGGGTGGAGCTCCTACGAGCAGTACTTC.

This clone was counted between two and nine times. The V call is TRBV18, the J call TRBJ2-7, with 11 bases that match TRBD1. With 6 bases clipped from V and 7 bases from J, the junction kept 11 bases outside the gene matches. This CDR3 contains 15 residues. Germline lookup yields CDR1 KGHSH and CDR2 LQKENI. The CDR3 loop is CASSPYGQGAGEQYF. The CDR3 DNA follows: TGTGCCAGCTCCCCATACGGACAGGGGGCTGGGGAGCAGTACTTC.

This clone was seen only a few times. The chain combines TRBV2 with TRBJ2-7; 8 bases line up with TRBD2. Losses at the gene ends were 6 bases for V and 4 bases for J; bases not matched to a gene: 20. Germline values: CDR1 SNHLY, CDR2 FYNNEI. The CDR3 extends over 18 amino acids. CDR3 nucleotides: TGTGCCAGCAGCGACATAACTCTCGCCGGGACTAGAGTTTACGAGCAGTACTTC. Protein sequence: CASSDITLAGTRVYEQYF.

The rearrangement links TRBV5-1 to TRBJ2-3; no clear D. CDR1 and CDR2 from the germline V gene are SGHRS and YFSETQ. Trimming stripped 0 bases from V and 2 bases from J, with 13 bases between. The CDR3 totals 16 residues. The CDR3 loop is CASSLGQTYLTDTQYF. In DNA, the CDR3 is TGCGCCAGCAGCTTGGGTCAGACATACCTCACAGATACGCAGTATTTT.

The chain combines TRBV19 with TRBJ1-5; 7 bases agree with TRBD1. CDR1 and CDR2 from the germline V gene are LNHDA and SQIVND (reference sequence). The CDR3 consists of 14 residues. V was pared by 4 bases and J by 3 bases, with 3 bases of the junction left unmatched. DNA for the CDR3: TGTGCCAGTAGTACCACAGGGGACAATCAGCCCCAGCATTTT. Protein product: CASSTTGDNQPQHF. Looking up the rest from reference TRBV19 and TRBJ1-5 gives the full variable domain: DGGITQSPKYLFRKEGQNVTLSCEQNLNHDAMYWYRQDPGQGLRLIYYSQIVNDFQKGDIAEGYSVSREKKESFPLTVTSAQKNPTAFYLCASSTTGDNQPQHFGDGTRLSIL.

The rearrangement joins TRBV4-3 to TRBJ1-1; D is uncertain. CDR3 length equals 13 residues. In germline, CDR1 is LGHNA, CDR2 YSLEER. V was trimmed by 1 base and J by 4 bases, leaving 7 bases between them. CDR3 coding DNA: TGCGCCAGCAGCCAAGGACATCTCACTGAAGCTTTCTTT. It encodes CASSQGHLTEAFF.

The chain recombines TRBV21-1 with TRBJ2-6; the table's D call TRBD2 went unverified against the DNA. TRBV21-1 is a pseudogene. This CDR3 has 23 residues. This chain's CDR3 is CASSSPPGRGLNSPFSGANVLTF. CDR3 in DNA: TGTGCCAGCAGCAGCCCCCCGGGGAGGGGATTGAACTCACCTTTCTCTGGGGCCAACGTCCTGACTTTC.

J is TRBJ2-7 and V is TRBV5-1; 12 bases align to TRBD2. V lost 4 bases to trimming and J lost 2 bases; unmatched junction nucleotides: 1. This CDR3 comprises 14 residues. Germline V lookup: CDR1 SGHRS, CDR2 YFSETQ. CDR3: CASSPSGRAYEQYF. The CDR3 DNA reads TGCGCCAGCAGCCCTAGCGGGAGGGCCTACGAGCAGTACTTC.

This clone was counted between two and nine times. This chain connects TRBV25-1 to TRBJ1-3, with TRBD1 as a possible D gene (5 bases). This CDR3 has 15 residues. Germline V gene data show CDR1 as MGHDK and CDR2 as SYGVNS. The ends were cut back, 2 bases at V and 0 bases at J, with 8 bases in the middle. The CDR3 here is CASSEDSFSGNTIYF. CDR3 DNA sequence: TGTGCCAGCAGTGAAGACAGTTTCTCTGGAAACACCATATATTTT.

V is TRBV4-1 and J is TRBJ2-2; D is possibly TRBD2 (5 bases). Germline CDR1 MGHRA, CDR2 YSYEKL. Trimming took off 0 bases at V and 7 bases at J, with 18 bases between the two ends. This CDR3 is built from 17 residues. The CDR3 sequence: CASSQEKGAWAGGELFF. The CDR3 DNA sequence: TGCGCCAGCAGCCAAGAGAAGGGCGCCTGGGCGGGCGGGGAGCTGTTTTTT.

The chain is built from TRBV7-9 and TRBJ2-1, with D perhaps matching TRBD2 (6 bases). V lost 3 bases to trimming and J lost 8 bases, with 23 bases between them. Germline CDR1 SEHNR, CDR2 FQNEAQ (reference sequence). This CDR3 is built from 17 residues. CDR3 DNA: TGTGCCAGCAGCTTCCCATTCGTTTCTAGCGTGATGGATGAGCAGTTCTTC. Protein product: CASSFPFVSSVMDEQFF.

For the CDR3, the DNA is TGCGCCAGCAGCCCCTGGGGAGACACACAAGAGACCCAGTACTTC. Translated: CASSPWGDTQETQYF. The chain is built from TRBV5-1 and TRBJ2-5; D may be TRBD2 (5 bases). Germline CDR1 SGHRS, CDR2 YFSETQ. V was cut by 4 bases and J by 2 bases, with 15 bases left in between. The CDR3 totals 15 residues.

This rearrangement joins TRBV11-1 to TRBJ1-5, with D hard to call. CDR1 and CDR2 from the germline V gene are SGHAT and FQDESV (reference sequence). Deletions cut 2 bases from V and 2 bases from J, with 4 bases between. This CDR3 region has 13 residues. The CDR3 loop is CASSLSRNQPQHF. CDR3 DNA sequence: TGTGCCAGCAGCTTAAGCCGCAATCAGCCCCAGCATTTT.

The chain couples TRBV4-1 to TRBJ1-5, with D perhaps matching TRBD1 (5 bases). The CDR3 totals 17 residues. V shed 1 base and J shed 7 bases, with 20 bases lying between them. CDR1 and CDR2 (germline): MGHRA, YSYEKL. Here the CDR3 reads CASSQVIAGNRGQPQHF. In DNA, the CDR3 is TGCGCCAGCAGCCAAGTTATCGCGGGGAACCGGGGGCAGCCCCAGCATTTT.

V usage is TRBV30 and J usage is TRBJ2-1, with 8 nucleotides matching TRBD2. Losses at the gene ends were 0 bases for V and 5 bases for J; bases not matched to a gene: 24. The CDR3 contains 21 residues. Germline values: CDR1 GTSNPN, CDR2 SVGIG (reference sequence). The CDR3 DNA follows: TGTGCCTGGAGTGTACCGGCGTTAAGGTCGCAGCGGGAGTTTGGACACAATGAGCAGTTCTTC. Its protein is CAWSVPALRSQREFGHNEQFF.

The V call is TRBV9, the J call TRBJ2-7; TRBD2 agrees at 7 bases. Per germline, CDR1 SGDLS and CDR2 YYNGEE. This CDR3 region has 13 residues. V was pared by 7 bases and J by 4 bases, with 8 bases of the junction left unmatched. In DNA, the CDR3 is TGTGCCAGCTCGTCGGGACTACAGTACGAGCAGTACTTC. Its protein product is CASSSGLQYEQYF. The complete variable domain, with remaining parts taken from reference TRBV9 and TRBJ2-7, reads DSGVTQTPKHLITATGQRVTLRCSPRSGDLSVYWYQQSLDQGLQFLIQYYNGEERAKGNILERFSAQQFPDLHSELNLSSLELGDSALYFCASSSGLQYEQYFGPGTRLTVT.

The gene calls are TRBV19 and TRBJ1-1; 7 bases are a match to TRBD1. V shed 8 bases and J 0 bases; nucleotides not matched to a gene: 3. The CDR3 sequence is 13 residues long. Germline CDR1 reads LNHDA; CDR2 reads SQIVND (reference sequence). CDR3 bases: TGTGCCAGTTGGGACAGACTGAACACTGAAGCTTTCTTT. Amino acids: CASWDRLNTEAFF.

The J gene is TRBJ2-1, the V gene TRBV29-1, with 13 positions matching TRBD2. The J segment lost 9 bases and the V segment lost 7 bases, leaving 3 bases of the junction unmatched. The CDR3 runs to 12 residues. CDR1 and CDR2 (germline): SQVTM, ANQGSEA. CDR3: CSETSGRGEQFF. The CDR3, as DNA: TGCAGCGAAACTAGCGGGAGGGGTGAGCAGTTCTTC.

This chain connects TRBV9 to TRBJ2-7, with 10 bases aligning to TRBD2. This CDR3 has 14 amino acids. Germline CDR1 SGDLS, CDR2 YYNGEE. Unmatched junction bases numbered 6, after V lost 2 bases and J lost 7 bases. The CDR3 loop reads CASSVGGLAFEQYF. The CDR3 coding sequence is TGTGCCAGCAGCGTCGGGGGACTAGCGTTTGAGCAGTACTTC.

V usage is TRBV19 and J usage is TRBJ1-2; 7 positions match TRBD1. The V and J ends lost 5 bases and 5 bases, in that order; junction bases with no gene match: 8. Germline CDR1 is LNHDA and CDR2 is SQIVND (reference sequence). The CDR3 is made up of 14 amino acids. The CDR3 spells CASSSRDRNYGYTF. In DNA, the CDR3 is TGTGCCAGTAGTTCCCGGGACAGAAATTATGGCTACACCTTC.

The genes are TRBV7-2 and TRBJ2-1; D uncertain. V was trimmed by 1 base and J by 3 bases, leaving 4 bases between them. CDR3 length: 13 residues. The germline V gene has CDR1 SGHTA and CDR2 FQGNSA. CDR3 sequence reads: CASSLGYYNEQFF. In DNA, the CDR3 is TGTGCCAGCAGCTTAGGTTACTACAATGAGCAGTTCTTC. Drawing the rest from reference TRBV7-2 and TRBJ2-1, the complete variable domain is GAGVSQSPSNKVTEKGKDVELRCDPISGHTALYWYRQSLGQGLEFLIYFQGNSAPDKSGLPSDRFSAERTGGSVSTLTIQRTQQEDSAVYLCASSLGYYNEQFFGPGTRLTVL.

The chain employs TRBV10-3 and TRBJ2-3; 14 positions match TRBD2. The germline CDR1 and CDR2 sequences are ENHRY and SYGVKD. CDR3 length equals 19 residues. The V gene end was trimmed by 6 bases and the J gene end by 4 bases; junction bases not matched to a gene: 15. The CDR3 loop is CAIRGTSGGSFGFPDTQYF. The CDR3 nucleotides read TGTGCCATCAGGGGGACTAGCGGGGGTTCATTTGGATTCCCAGATACGCAGTATTTT.

The chain has TRBV14 and TRBJ2-7; the match to TRBD2 covers 15 bases. The V gene end was trimmed by 2 bases and the J gene end by 4 bases; junction bases not matched to a gene: 12. Germline assignment: CDR1 SGHDN and CDR2 FVKESK. This CDR3 region has 19 residues. CDR3 residues: CASSQPFGTSGRYPYEQYF. In nucleotides, the CDR3 is TGTGCCAGCAGCCAACCTTTTGGGACTAGCGGGAGGTATCCATACGAGCAGTACTTC.

In its sample, this clone was seen a few times. The chain has TRBV6-5 and TRBJ1-3; no firm D call. The V gene's germline CDR1 is MNHEY and CDR2 SVGAGI. The germline V and J ends were trimmed by 0 bases and 3 bases, with 6 bases remaining between them. The CDR3 is made up of 14 amino acids. The CDR3 loop reads CASSYSGSGNTIYF. In nucleotides, the CDR3 is TGTGCCAGCAGTTACTCGGGCAGTGGAAACACCATATATTTT.

CDR3: CATLHSHRGPNTEAFF. In nucleotides, the CDR3 is TGTGCCACTCTACATTCTCACAGGGGGCCGAACACTGAAGCTTTCTTT. The chain couples TRBV18 to TRBJ1-1, with TRBD1 matching over 9 bases. CDR1 and CDR2 (germline): KGHSH, LQKENI. After removal of 10 bases from V and 1 base from J, the junction contained 13 bases not matched to a gene. The CDR3 spans 16 residues.

This chain joins TRBV28 and TRBJ1-1; D possibly corresponds to TRBD1 (5 bases). Germline CDR1 is MDHEN and CDR2 is SYDVKM. V was shortened by 3 bases and J by 4 bases, with 9 bases between the two germline ends. The CDR3 is 13 residues long. The DNA of the CDR3 is TGTGCCAGCAGTTTGACAGTCCCCACTGAAGCTTTCTTT. Translated, it gives CASSLTVPTEAFF.

This clone was seen a handful of times. The CDR3 loop reads CASSYTDTDTQYF. Written as DNA, the CDR3 is TGTGCCAGCAGTTACACTGACACAGATACGCAGTATTTT. The rearrangement joins TRBV6-5 to TRBJ2-3, with D unclear. Germline values: CDR1 MNHEY, CDR2 SVGAGI. V dropped 2 bases and J dropped 2 bases, with 5 bases sitting between them. There are 13 residues in the CDR3.

This chain joins TRBV2 and TRBJ1-5; D is unclear. The CDR3 totals 13 residues. The germline gives CDR1 SNHLY, CDR2 FYNNEI. Trimming removed 7 bases at V and 3 bases at J, with 10 bases between. CDR3 sequence: CASTRDHNQPQHF. For the CDR3, the DNA is TGTGCCAGCACCCGGGATCACAATCAGCCCCAGCATTTT.

The V call is TRBV19, the J call TRBJ1-1, with 8 bases identical to TRBD1. The length of the CDR3 is 15 residues. The J segment lost 5 bases and the V segment lost 3 bases, leaving 8 bases of the junction unmatched. Germline CDR1 is LNHDA and CDR2 is SQIVND (reference sequence). CDR3 amino acids: CASSIPPTGETEAFF. CDR3 bases: TGTGCCAGTAGTATCCCGCCGACAGGGGAGACTGAAGCTTTCTTT.